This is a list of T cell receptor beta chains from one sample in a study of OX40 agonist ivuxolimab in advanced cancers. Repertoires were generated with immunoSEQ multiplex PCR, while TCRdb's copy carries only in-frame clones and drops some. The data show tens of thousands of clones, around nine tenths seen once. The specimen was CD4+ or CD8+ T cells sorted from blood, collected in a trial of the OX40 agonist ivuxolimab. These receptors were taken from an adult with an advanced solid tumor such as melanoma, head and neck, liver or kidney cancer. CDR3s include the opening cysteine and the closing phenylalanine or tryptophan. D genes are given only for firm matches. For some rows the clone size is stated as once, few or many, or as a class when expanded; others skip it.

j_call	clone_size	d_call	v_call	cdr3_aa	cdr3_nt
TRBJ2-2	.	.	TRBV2	CASSDQGGLGRLFF	TGTGCCAGCAGTGACCAGGGCGGGTTAGGGAGGTTGTTTTTT
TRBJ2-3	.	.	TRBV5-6	CASSLAKEGLQDTQYF	TGTGCCAGCAGCTTGGCCAAGGAAGGACTACAGGATACGCAGTATTTT
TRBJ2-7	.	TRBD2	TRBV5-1	CASSLGGTSTNEQYF	TGCGCCAGCAGCTTGGGGGGGACTAGCACGAACGAGCAGTACTTC
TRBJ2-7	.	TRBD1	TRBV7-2	CASSPAGGRYEQYF	TGTGCCAGCAGCCCCGCAGGGGGTAGGTACGAGCAGTACTTC
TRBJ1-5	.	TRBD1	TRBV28	CASCTGVWQPQHF	TGTGCCAGCTGCACAGGGGTATGGCAGCCCCAGCATTTT
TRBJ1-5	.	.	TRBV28	CASTWGGQPQHF	TGTGCCAGCACCTGGGGGGGGCAGCCCCAGCATTTT
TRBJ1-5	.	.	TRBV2	CASSSSLTSNQPQHF	TGTGCCAGCAGTTCCTCATTGACTAGCAATCAGCCCCAGCATTTT
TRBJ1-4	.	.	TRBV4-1	CASSRRPPRDLPTNEKLFF	TGCGCCAGCAGCCGGAGACCCCCCCGGGACCTTCCAACTAATGAAAAACTGTTTTTT
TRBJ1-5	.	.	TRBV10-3	CAISESGIGGEPQHF	TGTGCCATCAGTGAGTCGGGTATAGGAGGGGAGCCCCAGCATTTT
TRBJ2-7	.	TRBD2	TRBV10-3	CAISPGLAVTYEQYF	TGTGCCATCAGCCCGGGACTAGCGGTAACCTACGAGCAGTACTTC
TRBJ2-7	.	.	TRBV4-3	CASSQEDGEQYF	TGCGCCAGCAGCCAAGAAGACGGCGAGCAGTACTTC
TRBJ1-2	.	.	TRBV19	CASSMPRGDYGYTF	TGTGCCAGTAGTATGCCCCGGGGTGACTATGGCTACACCTTC
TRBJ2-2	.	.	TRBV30	CAWSVRISSGTGELFF	TGTGCCTGGAGTGTACGTATATCGTCAGGCACCGGGGAGCTGTTTTTT
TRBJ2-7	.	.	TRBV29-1	CSVEESQASYEQYF	TGCAGCGTTGAAGAGAGTCAGGCATCCTACGAGCAGTACTTC
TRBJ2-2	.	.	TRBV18	CASSPPGGRNTGELFF	TGTGCCAGCTCACCACCAGGTGGAAGGAACACCGGGGAGCTGTTTTTT
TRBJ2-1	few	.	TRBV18	CASSPSLDYNEQFF	TGTGCCAGCTCACCTAGTCTAGACTACAATGAGCAGTTCTTC
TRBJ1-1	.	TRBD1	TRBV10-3	CAISEPGQLNTEAFF	TGTGCCATCAGTGAGCCGGGACAGCTGAACACTGAAGCTTTCTTT
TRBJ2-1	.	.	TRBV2	CASSTRGSGGGYNEQFF	TGTGCCAGCAGTACTCGGGGTAGCGGAGGGGGATACAATGAGCAGTTCTTC
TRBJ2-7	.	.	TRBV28	CASSLSATAYEQYF	TGTGCCAGCAGTTTATCGGCGACAGCGTACGAGCAGTACTTC
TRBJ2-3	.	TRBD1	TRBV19	CASSKRQGSSTDTQYF	TGTGCCAGTAGTAAACGACAGGGCAGTAGCACAGATACGCAGTATTTT
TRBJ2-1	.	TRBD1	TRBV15	CATRSDRANEQFF	TGTGCCACCAGATCCGACAGGGCGAATGAGCAGTTCTTC
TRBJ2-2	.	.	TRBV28	CASSLSGTSEAGELFF	TGTGCCAGCAGTTTATCAGGGACTTCCGAGGCCGGGGAGCTGTTTTTT
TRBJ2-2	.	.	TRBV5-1	CASSLEGTGELFF	TGCGCCAGCAGCTTGGAAGGGACCGGGGAGCTGTTTTTT
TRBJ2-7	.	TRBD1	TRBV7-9	CASSPDRGLGIFYEQYF	TGTGCCAGCAGCCCAGACAGGGGGTTGGGGATTTTCTACGAGCAGTACTTC
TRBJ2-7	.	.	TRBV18	CASSPTAASYEQYF	TGTGCCAGCTCACCCACGGCAGCTTCCTACGAGCAGTACTTC
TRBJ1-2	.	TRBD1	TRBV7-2	CASSLGGTVLYGYTF	TGTGCCAGCAGCTTAGGTGGGACAGTTCTCTATGGCTACACCTTC
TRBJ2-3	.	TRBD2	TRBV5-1	CASTRTSGTDTQYF	TGCGCCAGCACCCGGACTAGCGGCACAGATACGCAGTATTTT
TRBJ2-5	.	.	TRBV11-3	CASSLSIQETQYF	TGTGCCAGCAGCTTAAGCATCCAAGAGACCCAGTACTTC
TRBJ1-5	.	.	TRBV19	CASRDLLGQQPQHF	TGTGCCAGTAGGGATTTATTGGGGCAACAGCCCCAGCATTTT
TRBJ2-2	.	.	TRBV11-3	CASSLGQGDTGELFF	TGTGCCAGCAGCTTAGGGCAGGGAGACACCGGGGAGCTGTTTTTT
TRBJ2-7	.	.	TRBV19	CASSTGPTAQYF	TGTGCCAGTAGTACAGGACCGACAGCCCAGTACTTC
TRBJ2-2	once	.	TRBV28	CASSYTGTNTGELFF	TGTGCCAGCAGTTATACGGGTACGAACACCGGGGAGCTGTTTTTT
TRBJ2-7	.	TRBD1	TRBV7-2	CASSPQTGGTVEQYF	TGTGCCAGCAGCCCCCAGACAGGGGGCACGGTCGAGCAGTACTTC
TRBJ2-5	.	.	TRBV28	CASSPASFRETQYF	TGTGCCAGCAGTCCCGCCTCCTTTCGTGAGACCCAGTACTTC
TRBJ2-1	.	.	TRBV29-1	CSVEFPSSYNEQFF	TGCAGCGTTGAGTTTCCCAGCTCCTACAATGAGCAGTTCTTC
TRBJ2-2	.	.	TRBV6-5	CASSFLRGGTGELFF	TGTGCCAGCAGTTTCCTCAGGGGTGGCACCGGGGAGCTGTTTTTT
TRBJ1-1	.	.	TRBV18	CASSLGGAMNTEAFF	TGTGCCAGCTCACTGGGAGGGGCAATGAACACTGAAGCTTTCTTT
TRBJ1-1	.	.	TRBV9	CASSVGGEGTEAFF	TGTGCCAGCAGCGTAGGAGGGGAGGGGACTGAAGCTTTCTTT
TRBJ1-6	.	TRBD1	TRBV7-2	CASSLAQGANNSPLHF	TGTGCCAGCAGCTTAGCCCAGGGGGCGAACAATTCACCCCTCCACTTT
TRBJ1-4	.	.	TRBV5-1	CASSPVLRDEKLFF	TGCGCCAGCAGCCCGGTCCTAAGAGATGAAAAACTGTTTTTT